These T cell receptor beta chains were read from a single sample in a study of control samples from healthy donors and cancer patients. Sequenced by immunoSEQ multiplex PCR; TCRdb stores in-frame clones only, minus some. In the table there are around 190,000 clones, 85% to 90% of which are singletons. Sequenced material: blood. These receptors came from a woman between 50 and 59 years old in good health. Both conserved end residues are part of each CDR3. D genes are given only for firm matches. Size values are once, few and many counts, or a class for expanded clones, and some rows have none.

-,TRBJ2-1,TRBV27,TRBD2,TGTGCCAGCAGTTTATCCAGCGGGAGGGCTTACAATGAGCAGTTCTTC,CASSLSSGRAYNEQFF
-,TRBJ2-3,TRBV7-6,-,TGTGCCAGCAGCTTAGTGGGGGCGCTGGGCACAGATACGCAGTATTTT,CASSLVGALGTDTQYF
-,TRBJ2-2,TRBV3-1/TRBV3-2,-,TGTGCCAGCAGCCAAGATAGGGGGACCGGGGAGCTGTTTTTT,CASSQDRGTGELFF
-,TRBJ2-5,TRBV5-8,TRBD2,TGTGCCAGCAGCTTGGGACTAGCGGGGGAAGAGACCCAGTACTTC,CASSLGLAGEETQYF
once,TRBJ1-5,TRBV5-3,-,TGTGCCAGAAGCTTCTATGGGGAAGACTGGCAGCCCCAGCATTTT,CARSFYGEDWQPQHF
-,TRBJ1-6,TRBV30,-,TGTGCCTGGGGTACAGTTTATTCACCCCTCCACTTT,CAWGTVYSPLHF
-,TRBJ2-3,TRBV9,-,TGTGCCAGCAGCGTATCAAAGTTGAGTCAGGTAACAGATACGCAGTATTTT,CASSVSKLSQVTDTQYF
-,TRBJ2-3,TRBV28,TRBD1,TGTGCCAGCAGTTTGCAGTCTCGGCAGGGGGCATCAGATACGCAGTATTTT,CASSLQSRQGASDTQYF
-,TRBJ1-6,TRBV7-3,-,TGTGCCAGCAGCTCGAGCGTCGGGTTGGGTAATTCACCCCTCCACTTT,CASSSSVGLGNSPLHF
-,TRBJ2-2,TRBV4-3,-,TGCGCCACAGGGTTTGAGTGTTGGGTAATGACCGGGGAGCTGTTTTTT,CATGFECWVMTGELFF
few,TRBJ2-7,TRBV4-2,TRBD2,TGTGCCAGCAGCCAAGAAGGGCGGCTAGCGGGGACCTACGAGCAGTACTTC,CASSQEGRLAGTYEQYF